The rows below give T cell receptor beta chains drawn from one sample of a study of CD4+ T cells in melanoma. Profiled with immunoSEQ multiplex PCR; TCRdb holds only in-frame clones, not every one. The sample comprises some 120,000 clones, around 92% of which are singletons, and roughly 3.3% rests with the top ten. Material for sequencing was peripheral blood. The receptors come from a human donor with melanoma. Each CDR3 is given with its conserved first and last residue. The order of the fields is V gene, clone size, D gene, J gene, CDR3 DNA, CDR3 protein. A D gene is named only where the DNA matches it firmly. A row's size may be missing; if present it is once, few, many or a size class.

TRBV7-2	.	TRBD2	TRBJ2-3	TGTGCCAGCAGCTTCCACAGAGCGGGGGAAGATACGCAGTATTTT	CASSFHRAGEDTQYF
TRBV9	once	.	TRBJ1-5	TGTGCCAGCAGCGTAGGACTAGAGGGCAATCAGCCCCAGCATTTT	CASSVGLEGNQPQHF
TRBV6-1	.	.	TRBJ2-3	TGTGCCAGCAGTGGGGCCCGCGGCGCGGGGGCGGATACGCAGTATTTT	CASSGARGAGADTQYF
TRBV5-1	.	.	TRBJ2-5	TGCGCCAGCAGCTGGCTGAACAGGGAAGGGGAGACCCAGTACTTC	CASSWLNREGETQYF
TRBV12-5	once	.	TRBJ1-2	TGTGCTAGTGGTTTCTGGGACTATGGCTACACCTTC	CASGFWDYGYTF
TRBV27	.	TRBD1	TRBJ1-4	TGTGCCAGCAGTTGGATTTCGACAGGGGCAACTAATGAAAAACTGTTTTTT	CASSWISTGATNEKLFF
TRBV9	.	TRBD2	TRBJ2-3	TGTGCCAGCAGCGTAGAAGCGGGGGGTCCAGATACGCAGTATTTT	CASSVEAGGPDTQYF
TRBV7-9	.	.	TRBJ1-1	TGTGCCAGCAGTCTCGCAGGGAGGCGGAACACTGAAGCTTTCTTT	CASSLAGRRNTEAFF
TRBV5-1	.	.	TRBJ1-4	TGCGCCAGCAGCTTCTTTGGGGGCGAGGGTGAAAAACTGTTTTTT	CASSFFGGEGEKLFF
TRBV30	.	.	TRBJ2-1	TGTGCCTGGACCCGGAGGGGGGCGAGCTCCTACAATGAGCAGTTCTTC	CAWTRRGASSYNEQFF
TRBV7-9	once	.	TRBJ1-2	TGTGCCAGCAGTCTTGCCGGAGGCTACACCTTC	CASSLAGGYTF
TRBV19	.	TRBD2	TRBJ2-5	TGTGCCAGTAGTATAGTAGCCCCAGTCGCGGGGGGGTCAGAGACCCAGTACTTC	CASSIVAPVAGGSETQYF
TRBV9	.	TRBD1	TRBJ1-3	TGTGCCAGCGGCCGGGACAGGATGGTAAACACCATATATTTT	CASGRDRMVNTIYF
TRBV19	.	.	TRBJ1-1	TGTGCCAGTAGGACAGGTCGGTCCAACACTGAAGCTTTCTTT	CASRTGRSNTEAFF